The 29 T cell receptor beta chains given below trace back to one sample, sequenced in a study of T-cell reconstitution after alpha-beta-depleted transplantation in children. As it was prepared, the TCRbeta library received unique molecular identifiers. TCRdb ran MiXCR on the PCR reads and lists one entry per CDR3 protein. The sample holds about 900,000 distinct CDR3 sequences, roughly 29% seen once. The sample was PBMCs, mostly from graft donor cells, taken 360 days after TCRalphabeta/CD19-depleted stem cell transplant. The receptor set was obtained from a boy under two years old who had a stem cell transplant for SCID, so the T cells may come from the graft donor.

The V and J genes are TRBV12-3 or TRBV12-4 and TRBJ2-5, with D maybe TRBD2 (6 bases). Trimming removed 6 bases at V and 5 bases at J, with 13 bases between. This CDR3 is 13 amino acids long. CDR3 amino acids: CASSRAAGETQYF. CDR3 coding DNA: TGTGCCAGCAGCAGGGCTGCGGGGGAGACCCAGTACTTC.

This clonotype was counted between two and nine times. V is TRBV18 and J is TRBJ1-4; D is perhaps TRBD1 (6 bases). The germline V and J ends were trimmed by 6 bases and 4 bases, with 15 bases remaining between them. Looked up from germline, CDR1 is KGHSH and CDR2 is LQKENI. CDR3 length: 15 residues. CDR3 nucleotide sequence: TGTGCCAGCTCCCGGATGGGACACAGTAATGAAAAACTGTTTTTT. Residues: CASSRMGHSNEKLFF. Full variable domain (remainder filled in from reference TRBV18 and TRBJ1-4): NAGVMQNPRHLVRRRGQEARLRCSPMKGHSHVYWYRQLPEEGLKFMVYLQKENIIDESGMPKERFSAEFPKEGPSILRIQQVVRGDSAAYFCASSRMGHSNEKLFFGSGTQLSVL.

This clonotype was seen only a few times. The J gene is TRBJ2-7, the V gene TRBV20-1, with 7 bases aligning to TRBD1. The CDR3 totals 13 residues. V gave up 3 bases and J gave up 3 bases; unmatched junction bases: 5. Germline lookup yields CDR1 DFQATT and CDR2 SNEGSKA (reference sequence). The CDR3 reads CSASEDRIYEQYF. Written as DNA, the CDR3 is TGCAGTGCTAGCGAGGACAGGATCTACGAGCAGTACTTC.

This clonotype came up a few times. V and J are TRBV28 and TRBJ1-1; TRBD1 matches at 7 bases. J gave up 1 base and V 7 bases, and 9 bases lay outside the gene matches. The germline gives CDR1 MDHEN, CDR2 SYDVKM. This CDR3 spans 15 amino acids. The CDR3 sequence: CASTLSRGRNTEAFF. The CDR3 DNA reads TGTGCCAGCACTTTGTCAAGGGGGCGGAACACTGAAGCTTTCTTT.

There are a few counts of this clonotype. The gene calls are TRBV20-1 and TRBJ2-7; D call uncertain. Germline V lookup: CDR1 DFQATT, CDR2 SNEGSKA (reference sequence). V gave up 0 bases and J gave up 6 bases, with 6 bases separating them. The CDR3 contains 11 residues. CDR3 DNA sequence: TGCAGTGCTAGAGATTTCGTCGAGCAGTACTTC. It specifies CSARDFVEQYF.

This clonotype was seen ten or more times. This rearrangement joins TRBV5-6 to TRBJ2-1, with D uncertain. Between the trimmed V and J ends, which lost 4 bases and 0 bases, there was a span of 11 bases. Germline values: CDR1 SGHDT, CDR2 YYEEEE. This CDR3 is built from 15 residues. CDR3: CASSPPGSSYNEQFF. The CDR3 DNA follows: TGTGCCAGCAGCCCACCAGGTAGCTCCTACAATGAGCAGTTCTTC. The complete variable domain, with remaining parts taken from reference TRBV5-6 and TRBJ2-1, reads DAGVTQSPTHLIKTRGQQVTLRCSPKSGHDTVSWYQQALGQGPQFIFQYYEEEERQRGNFPDRFSGHQFPNYSSELNVNALLLGDSALYLCASSPPGSSYNEQFFGPGTRLTVL.

This clonotype was detected only a few times. The gene calls are TRBV24-1 and TRBJ1-1; TRBD1 agrees at 10 bases. The CDR3 is made up of 16 amino acids. Trimming took 4 bases from V and 4 from J; bases not matched to a gene: 8. In germline, CDR1 is KGHDR, CDR2 SFDVKD. The CDR3 DNA follows: TGTGCCACCAGTGAACGGGACAGGGGAGTGCCCACTGAAGCTTTCTTT. This encodes CATSERDRGVPTEAFF.

V and J are TRBV10-1 and TRBJ2-1; possibly TRBD2 for D (5 bases). The CDR3 is 16 residues long. V was cut by 6 bases and J by 4 bases, with 19 bases left in between. The germline V gene encodes CDR1 WNHNN and CDR2 SYGVQD (reference sequence). The CDR3 reads CASSRALTRGYNEQFF. Written as DNA, the CDR3 is TGCGCCAGCAGCCGGGCCCTCACGCGAGGGTACAATGAGCAGTTCTTC.

The chain carries TRBV29-1 and TRBJ1-2; 9 nucleotides agree with TRBD1. Per the germline V gene, CDR1 is SQVTM and CDR2 is ANQGSEA. CDR3 length equals 15 residues. Trimming cost V 6 bases and J 3 bases; bases outside gene matches: 11. CDR3 DNA: TGCAGCGTCGAGGACAGGGGCTCCACCCACTATGGCTACACCTTC. It yields the protein CSVEDRGSTHYGYTF.

This chain joins TRBV13 and TRBJ2-7, with D hard to call. Germline loops: CDR1 PRHDT, CDR2 FYEKMQ (reference sequence). Trimming shortened V by 5 bases and J by 3 bases, and 8 bases separated the two germline ends. This CDR3 has 12 amino acids. The CDR3 loop is CASSENNYEQYF. The CDR3 nucleotides are TGTGCCAGCAGCGAAAACAACTACGAGCAGTACTTC.

Regarding this clonotype: In this CDR3 the conserved last residue, phenylalanine or tryptophan, is missing, so a read error is likely. This sequence joins TRBV6-2 or TRBV6-3 and TRBJ1-6; 12 bases match TRBD1. This CDR3 is 15 amino acids long. Germline-derived CDR1 and CDR2 are MNHEY and SVGEGT. With V trimmed by 6 bases and J by 10 bases, 7 bases remained unmatched. CDR3 loop: CASSPGTGGLSPLHL. Here the CDR3 DNA reads TGTGCCAGCAGCCCCGGGACAGGGGGCTTGTCACCCCTCCACCTT.

The table lists this clonotype with a few counts. The rearrangement links TRBV28 to TRBJ2-7, with 8 positions matching TRBD2. The CDR3 length is 15 residues. J gave up 2 bases and V 8 bases, and 11 bases lay outside the gene matches. CDR1 and CDR2 from the germline V gene are MDHEN and SYDVKM. As DNA, the CDR3 is TGTGCCAGCTCGCGGGGGGTACTATCAACCTACGAGCAGTACTTC. The encoded protein is CASSRGVLSTYEQYF.

This clonotype has only a few counts. The chain links TRBV6-5 to TRBJ2-5; D is possibly TRBD2 (7 bases). The germline V gene encodes CDR1 MNHEY and CDR2 SVGAGI. V gave up 2 bases and J gave up 5 bases, with 15 bases separating them. The length of the CDR3 is 15 residues. The CDR3 here is CASSYRPGGWETQYF. CDR3 bases: TGTGCCAGCAGTTACCGACCGGGGGGCTGGGAGACCCAGTACTTC.

There are a few counts of this clonotype. The chain has TRBV12-3 or TRBV12-4 and TRBJ2-7, with no clear D. Trimming shortened V by 3 bases and J by 1 base, and 10 bases separated the two germline ends. The CDR3 spans 14 residues. CDR3 sequence: CASSFRELSYEQYF. The CDR3 DNA reads as TGTGCCAGCAGTTTCAGAGAACTTTCCTACGAGCAGTACTTC.

This clonotype has a count of ten or more. This rearrangement joins TRBV29-1 to TRBJ2-6; 10 bases align to TRBD1. CDR3 size: 16 residues. Germline CDR1 is SQVTM and CDR2 is ANQGSEA. The trim removed 7 bases at V and 2 bases at J, leaving 8 bases unmatched. CDR3 loop: CSAQDRGVPGANVLTF. The CDR3 DNA reads as TGCAGCGCCCAGGACAGGGGGGTACCTGGGGCCAACGTCCTGACTTTC.

The gene calls are TRBV9 and TRBJ2-5, with TRBD1 matching over 7 bases. CDR1 is SGDLS, CDR2 YYNGEE, per germline. With V trimmed by 0 bases and J by 3 bases, 5 bases remained unmatched. This CDR3 has 15 residues. The CDR3 region has the DNA TGTGCCAGCAGCGTAGACGGACAGGAGAAAGAGACCCAGTACTTC. Translated, it gives CASSVDGQEKETQYF.

CDR3 nucleotide sequence: TGTGCCAGCTCACCGGCTGACCGGGACAGGGCTATCTATGGCTACACCTTC. It encodes CASSPADRDRAIYGYTF. The chain links TRBV18 to TRBJ1-2; the match to TRBD1 covers 9 bases. The junction had 12 bases not matched to a gene; V was cut back by 3 bases and J by 4 bases. The CDR3 is made up of 17 amino acids. Germline V CDR1 and CDR2: KGHSH, LQKENI.

This chain connects TRBV12-3 or TRBV12-4 to TRBJ2-3, with 9 bases identical to TRBD1. CDR3 length: 15 amino acids. After removal of 7 bases from V and 1 base from J, the junction contained 6 bases not matched to a gene. The CDR3 reads CASNGQGIGTDTQYF. In DNA, the CDR3 is TGTGCCAGCAATGGACAGGGGATAGGCACAGATACGCAGTATTTT.

The chain combines TRBV9 with TRBJ2-5; 12 bases line up with TRBD2. Unmatched junction bases numbered 6, after V lost 1 base and J lost 2 bases. CDR3 length equals 17 residues. Germline-derived CDR1 and CDR2 are SGDLS and YYNGEE. CDR3 nucleotide sequence: TGTGCCAGCAGCGTAACTCCCCTAGCGGGGGGGCAAGAGACCCAGTACTTC. Translation: CASSVTPLAGGQETQYF.

The chain uses TRBV7-2 and TRBJ2-7; either TRBD1 or TRBD2 may supply D (5 bases each). This CDR3 comprises 16 residues. The V end was cut by 3 bases, the J end by 0 bases, with 15 bases between. Germline values: CDR1 SGHTA, CDR2 FQGNSA. This CDR3 reads CASSFLTGTASYEQYF. The CDR3 DNA sequence: TGTGCCAGCAGCTTCCTGACCGGGACGGCCTCCTACGAGCAGTACTTC.

The CDR3 bases are TGTGCCAGCAGTATGCGTGGGGGGGTGGGAGAGCAGTACTTC. It yields the protein CASSMRGGVGEQYF. The V call is TRBV27, the J call TRBJ2-7, with 7 bases aligning to TRBD2. V was clipped by 5 bases and J by 7 bases; unmatched bases: 11. The germline CDR1 and CDR2 sequences are MNHEY and SMNVEV (reference sequence). The length of the CDR3 is 14 residues.

The chain uses TRBV7-8 and TRBJ2-7; 10 positions agree with TRBD1. The trim removed 1 base at V and 7 bases at J, leaving 10 bases unmatched. The CDR3 contains 16 residues. From germline, CDR1 is SGHVS and CDR2 FQNEAQ. The CDR3 loop reads CASSLDKGQGLGEQYF. CDR3 DNA sequence: TGTGCCAGCAGCTTAGATAAGGGACAGGGGCTTGGGGAGCAGTACTTC.

CDR3 DNA: TGCAGTGCCTTCCGGGACCCCAAGACTAGCACAGATACGCAGTATTTT. This sequence encodes CSAFRDPKTSTDTQYF. The V and J genes are TRBV20-1 and TRBJ2-3, with D perhaps TRBD1 or TRBD2 (5 bases each). Trimming took 6 bases from V and 0 from J, leaving 19 bases between them. The CDR3 covers 16 residues. CDR1 and CDR2 (germline): DFQATT, SNEGSKA (reference sequence).

This clonotype was detected a few times. This chain joins TRBV5-1 and TRBJ2-7, with 7 bases lining up with TRBD1. Germline V gene data show CDR1 as SGHRS and CDR2 as YFSETQ. The CDR3 is 15 amino acids. V dropped 0 bases and J dropped 3; count of bases not matched to a gene: 6. CDR3: CASSLVGTDFYEQYF. Written as DNA, the CDR3 is TGCGCCAGCAGCTTGGTAGGGACAGACTTCTACGAGCAGTACTTC.

Many counts were recorded for this clonotype. The chain joins TRBV28 to TRBJ2-7, with D perhaps matching TRBD2 (6 bases). Trimming took 7 bases from V and 1 from J, leaving 14 bases between them. The CDR3 is 14 amino acids. CDR1 and CDR2 from the germline V gene are MDHEN and SYDVKM. CDR3 amino acids: CASNVGGSSYEQYF. The CDR3, as DNA: TGTGCCAGCAACGTGGGGGGTTCATCCTACGAGCAGTACTTC.

The rearrangement joins TRBV2 to TRBJ1-1; tentatively, D is TRBD1 (6 bases). The CDR3 length is 16 residues. Germline V gene lookup returns CDR1 SNHLY and CDR2 FYNNEI. Trimming cost V 2 bases and J 1 base, with 14 bases left between them. The CDR3 is CASSERGPGWNTEAFF. The CDR3 region has the DNA TGTGCCAGCAGTGAACGGGGGCCGGGATGGAACACTGAAGCTTTCTTT.

The chain has TRBV5-1 and TRBJ2-7; no firm D call. The V gene's germline CDR1 is SGHRS and CDR2 YFSETQ. The CDR3 loop spans 15 amino acids. Trimming pared 7 bases from V and 3 bases from J, leaving 20 bases between. The CDR3 protein is CASQAEPPQGYEQYF. In DNA, the CDR3 is TGCGCCAGCCAAGCCGAACCCCCGCAAGGCTACGAGCAGTACTTC.

In its sample, this clonotype was seen a few times. V gene TRBV7-2 combines with J gene TRBJ2-5; either TRBD1 or TRBD2 may supply D (5 bases each). The V gene lost 5 bases and the J gene lost 4 bases, with 14 bases spanning the gap. The germline V gene encodes CDR1 SGHTA and CDR2 FQGNSA. This CDR3 comprises 14 residues. CDR3 nucleotides: TGTGCCAGCAGCACCACCGGGACCCCAGAGACCCAGTACTTC. It specifies CASSTTGTPETQYF.

The chain uses TRBV5-6 and TRBJ1-5; D unclear. The CDR3 is 15 amino acids. Germline CDR1 is SGHDT and CDR2 is YYEEEE. Trimming pared 1 base from V and 4 bases from J, leaving 12 bases between. The CDR3 DNA sequence: TGTGCCAGCAGCTTGTGGGGAAAAGGGAATCAGCCCCAGCATTTT. Translation gives CASSLWGKGNQPQHF.